A single sample gave rise to the 22 T cell receptor beta chains below, sequenced in a study of cytomegalovirus exposure and HLA in healthy donors. PCR primers comprised 60 Vbeta and 13 Jbeta primers. Assay used: immunoSEQ multiplex PCR; TCRdb lists only in-frame clones, some missing. The top ten hold around 2% of the sample, which has around 130,000 clones, 61% seen once. Specimen: PBMCs. These receptors were obtained from a male donor in good health and CMV-seronegative.

This clone was seen a handful of times. CDR3 sequence (DNA): TGTGCCAGCAGTGAAGCGGGAGGTTCGCATCAGCCCCAGCATTTT. Its protein is CASSEAGGSHQPQHF. The chain joins TRBV2 to TRBJ1-5; D gene ambiguous. Trimming shortened V by 0 bases and J by 5 bases, and 11 bases separated the two germline ends. Germline CDR1 SNHLY, CDR2 FYNNEI. The CDR3 contains 15 residues.

The chain has TRBV19 and TRBJ2-1; TRBD1 is a possible D gene (6 bases). The CDR3 is 13 amino acids. V lost 6 bases and J 4 bases, leaving 10 bases between the germline ends. Germline loops: CDR1 LNHDA, CDR2 SQIVND (reference sequence). In DNA, the CDR3 is TGTGCCAGTAGCCAGGGGATTTACAATGAGCAGTTCTTC. Protein sequence: CASSQGIYNEQFF.

The V call is TRBV6-5, the J call TRBJ1-4; TRBD1 might be the D (5 bases). CDR3 length equals 15 residues. CDR1 MNHEY and CDR2 SVGAGI come from the germline V gene. Deletions cut 6 bases from V and 8 bases from J, with 19 bases between. The CDR3 DNA reads as TGTGCCAGCAGCCCCCTGGGGGGAGGGCGAGAAAAACTGTTTTTT. Protein: CASSPLGGGREKLFF.

V gene TRBV2 combines with J gene TRBJ1-1, with D possibly TRBD1 on 6 matching bases. Germline V gene data show CDR1 as SNHLY and CDR2 as FYNNEI. This CDR3 contains 15 residues. Trimming cost V 6 bases and J 0 bases, with 14 bases left between them. The CDR3 region is CASRPDSPLNTEAFF. DNA of the CDR3: TGTGCCAGCAGACCGGACAGCCCCCTGAACACTGAAGCTTTCTTT.

Concerning this clone: A junction boundary mismatches the germline segment, possibly from a read error. The chain uses TRBV29-1 and TRBJ1-2; 7 nucleotides align to TRBD1. CDR1 and CDR2 from the germline V gene are SQVTM and ANQGSEA. CDR3 length equals 15 residues. CDR3 sequence: CSVEDRVPANYGYTF. The CDR3 DNA reads as TGCAGCGTGGAAGACAGGGTCCCCGCTAACTATGGCTACACCTTC.

The rearrangement links TRBV5-1 to TRBJ1-1; TRBD1 aligns across 8 bases. This CDR3 comprises 14 residues. Germline-derived CDR1 and CDR2 are SGHRS and YFSETQ. V dropped 1 base and J dropped 5; count of bases not matched to a gene: 4. The DNA for the CDR3 is TGCGCCAGCAGCTTGTTTGACAGGGGAACTGAAGCTTTCTTT. This codes for CASSLFDRGTEAFF.

This chain links TRBV6-1 with TRBJ2-5, with unresolved D. In germline, CDR1 is MNHNS, CDR2 SASEGT. This CDR3 has 13 amino acids. V lost 6 bases, J lost 7 bases, and 15 bases lay in between. Here the CDR3 DNA reads TGTGCCAGCAGCCCGTCGCCGACGGGGACCCAGTACTTC. It is translated as CASSPSPTGTQYF.

This clone has at least ten counts. V usage is TRBV2 and J usage is TRBJ1-3; D is possibly TRBD1 (6 bases). V was trimmed by 2 bases and J by 3 bases, leaving 11 bases between them. CDR3 length: 15 residues. In germline, CDR1 is SNHLY, CDR2 FYNNEI. As DNA, the CDR3 is TGTGCCAGCAGTGAAAACAGGGATAATGGAAACACCATATATTTT. It specifies CASSENRDNGNTIYF.

In this sample, this clone turned up a few times. V usage is TRBV4-1 and J usage is TRBJ2-7, with D possibly TRBD1 on 5 matching bases. Trimming took 1 base from V and 3 from J, leaving 10 bases between them. The CDR3 length is 14 residues. Germline CDR1 is MGHRA and CDR2 is YSYEKL. CDR3 bases: TGCGCCAGCAGCCAAGCCAGGGCGGACTACGAGCAGTACTTC. Residues: CASSQARADYEQYF.

The chain combines TRBV11-2 with TRBJ2-7, with D possibly being TRBD1 (5 bases). The CDR3 runs 13 residues. The V gene's germline CDR1 is SGHAT and CDR2 FQNNGV. Trimming pared 5 bases from V and 6 bases from J, leaving 14 bases between. This CDR3 is CASSEAGWAEQYF. The CDR3 DNA reads TGTGCCAGCAGCGAGGCAGGGTGGGCCGAGCAGTACTTC.

This chain connects TRBV27 to TRBJ1-1; 9 positions agree with TRBD1. CDR3 length: 15 residues. CDR1 MNHEY and CDR2 SMNVEV come from the germline V gene (reference sequence). After removal of 4 bases from V and 8 bases from J, the junction contained 11 bases not matched to a gene. The CDR3, as DNA: TGTGCCAGCAGTTCCGGGACAGGGAAATTGATAGAAGCTTTCTTT. Its translation: CASSSGTGKLIEAFF.

This clone was observed a handful of times. V usage is TRBV7-8 and J usage is TRBJ1-5, with 7 bases lining up with TRBD1. The CDR3 has 15 amino acids. Germline CDR1 reads SGHVS; CDR2 reads FQNEAQ. The V gene end was trimmed by 1 base and the J gene end by 6 bases; junction bases not matched to a gene: 6. CDR3 in DNA: TGTGCCAGCAGCTTAGGACAGGGTGGGATTCAGCCCCAGCATTTT. Translated, it gives CASSLGQGGIQPQHF.

The CDR3 DNA reads TGCGCCAGCAGCTTTTCGACTAGCGGGACGAACACCGGGGAGCTGTTTTTT. Encoded protein: CASSFSTSGTNTGELFF. The chain carries TRBV5-1 and TRBJ2-2, with 11 bases lining up with TRBD2. The CDR3 length is 17 residues. Germline CDR1 reads SGHRS; CDR2 reads YFSETQ. The V segment lost 2 bases and the J segment 0 bases; nucleotides outside the gene matches: 3.

V and J are TRBV5-5 and TRBJ2-5, with TRBD1 identical over 8 bases. Unmatched junction bases numbered 9, after V lost 4 bases and J lost 4 bases. Germline loops: CDR1 SGHKS, CDR2 YYEKEE (reference sequence). There are 15 residues in the CDR3. This chain's CDR3 is CASSRRTGWGETQYF. In DNA, the CDR3 is TGTGCCAGCAGCCGGCGGACAGGGTGGGGAGAGACCCAGTACTTC.

This clone was counted only a few times. The rearrangement links TRBV5-1 to TRBJ2-3, with D perhaps matching TRBD2 (5 bases). CDR3 length: 14 residues. With 4 bases removed from V and 0 bases from J, the gap between germline ends came to 9 bases. Germline lookup yields CDR1 SGHRS and CDR2 YFSETQ. The DNA of the CDR3 is TGCGCCAGCAGCGGAGGAGGTAGCACAGATACGCAGTATTTT. Residues: CASSGGGSTDTQYF.

This sequence joins TRBV6-6 and TRBJ2-3; TRBD2 aligns across 12 bases. Germline V lookup: CDR1 MNHNY, CDR2 SVGAGI (reference sequence). This CDR3 region has 15 residues. J lost 6 bases, V lost 6 bases, and 7 bases had no gene match. The CDR3 loop reads CASRPSGGAIDTQYF. Here the CDR3 DNA reads TGTGCCAGCAGGCCTAGCGGGGGGGCCATTGATACGCAGTATTTT.

This chain uses TRBV19 with TRBJ1-4; 8 bases agree with TRBD1. The germline V gene encodes CDR1 LNHDA and CDR2 SQIVND (reference sequence). Trimming removed 0 bases from V and 8 bases from J; junction bases left unmatched: 11. The CDR3 spans 17 residues. CDR3 amino acids: CASSIDPKTGEVEKLFF. CDR3 bases: TGTGCCAGTAGTATAGACCCTAAGACAGGGGAGGTGGAAAAACTGTTTTTT.

This chain joins TRBV28 and TRBJ1-1; possible D gene TRBD1, 6 bases. Germline V CDR1 and CDR2: MDHEN, SYDVKM. The CDR3 length is 14 residues. V shed 6 bases and J shed 0 bases, with 11 bases lying between them. The CDR3 here is CASRPPGVNTEAFF. As DNA, the CDR3 is TGTGCCAGCAGGCCTCCAGGGGTGAACACTGAAGCTTTCTTT. The full variable domain, with the rest looked up from reference TRBV28 and TRBJ1-1, is DVKVTQSSRYLVKRTGEKVFLECVQDMDHENMFWYRQDPGLGLRLIYFSYDVKMKEKGDIPEGYSVSREKKERFSLILESASTNQTSMYLCASRPPGVNTEAFFGQGTRLTVV.

The J gene is TRBJ1-1, the V gene TRBV5-1, with a weak D call TRBD1 (5 bases). Germline-derived CDR1 and CDR2 are SGHRS and YFSETQ. V was shortened by 4 bases and J by 0 bases, with 13 bases between the two germline ends. The CDR3 spans 15 residues. The CDR3 DNA sequence: TGCGCCAGCAGCGCGACGACAGCAATGAACACTGAAGCTTTCTTT. Its translation: CASSATTAMNTEAFF. The full variable domain, with the rest looked up from reference TRBV5-1 and TRBJ1-1, is KAGVTQTPRYLIKTRGQQVTLSCSPISGHRSVSWYQQTPGQGLQFLFEYFSETQRNKGNFPGRFSGRQFSNSRSEMNVSTLELGDSALYLCASSATTAMNTEAFFGQGTRLTVV.

The CDR3 spells CASSETDPSYEQYF. CDR3 coding DNA: TGTGCCAGCAGTGAGACAGATCCCTCCTACGAGCAGTACTTC. The chain employs TRBV6-6 and TRBJ2-7, with D possibly TRBD1 on 5 matching bases. There are 14 residues in the CDR3. Deletions cut 5 bases from V and 0 bases from J, with 11 bases between. The V gene's germline CDR1 is MNHNY and CDR2 SVGAGI (reference sequence).

The chain carries TRBV14 and TRBJ2-1; D not resolved. This CDR3 is 13 amino acids long. The ends were cut back, 1 base at V and 3 bases at J, with 4 bases in the middle. CDR1 SGHDN and CDR2 FVKESK come from the germline V gene. CDR3 in amino acids: CASSQGSYNEQFF. In DNA, the CDR3 is TGTGCCAGCAGCCAAGGTAGCTACAATGAGCAGTTCTTC.

J is TRBJ2-3 and V is TRBV5-1, with a tentative D call TRBD1 (6 bases). Germline assignment: CDR1 SGHRS and CDR2 YFSETQ. The CDR3 is made up of 14 amino acids. V gave up 7 bases and J gave up 3 bases, with 15 bases separating them. The DNA for the CDR3 is TGCGCCAGCCGAGAGGGGGTTTGGACAGATACGCAGTATTTT. Its translation is CASREGVWTDTQYF.